The following is a TCR beta chain sequence with its context. At the deep level, the assay was run. The protocol was immunoSEQ multiplex PCR, while the TCRdb copy is restricted to in-frame clones and leaves out a portion. This table has approximately 460,000 clones, roughly three quarters appearing once. The data are from a study of shared clonotypes between healthy human individuals. The germline V and J ends were trimmed by 8 bases and 4 bases, with 15 bases remaining between them. CDR3 size: 13 residues. CDR1 is LNHDA and CDR2 is SQIVND in the germline V gene (reference sequence). This receptor was taken from a woman aged 40 to 55 in good health. Some clones in this sample may be carry-over from other donors' samples. The rearrangement joins TRBV19 to TRBJ2-7, with D hard to call. The source material was PBMCs. Here the CDR3 DNA reads TGTGCCAGTCGCCACCTGGGAACTTACGAGCAGTACTTC. Translated, it gives CASRHLGTYEQYF.